Below, 32 T cell receptor beta chains from the same sample are listed, as sequenced in a study of T cells in women clearing cervical HPV infection. Produced via immunoSEQ multiplex PCR; TCRdb's table is partial and in-frame only. Here the sample table reports about 46,000 clones. The material sequenced was blood buffy coat. All receptors come from a woman aged 18 to 69 with a cervical HPV16 infection that either progressed to CIN3+ or cleared (not recorded which).

About this clone itself: Sequencing ends 3 residues short of the CDR3 end; the germline J gene provides the rest. V gene TRBV28 combines with J gene TRBJ2-7, with 7 bases fitting TRBD2. The germline V gene encodes CDR1 MDHEN and CDR2 SYDVKM. The V and J ends lost 3 bases and 5 bases, in that order; junction bases with no gene match: 4. This CDR3 region has 13 residues. The CDR3 protein is CASSLLTSDEQYF. CDR3 bases read: TGTGCCAGCAGTTTGCTTACTAGCGACGAG. Complete variable domain (other parts from reference TRBV28 and TRBJ2-7): DVKVTQSSRYLVKRTGEKVFLECVQDMDHENMFWYRQDPGLGLRLIYFSYDVKMKEKGDIPEGYSVSREKKERFSLILESASTNQTSMYLCASSLLTSDEQYFGPGTRLTVT.

Regarding this clone: The read is 3 residues too short to cover the CDR3 end, so that end is filled in from the germline J gene. The rearrangement links TRBV19 to TRBJ2-3; TRBD2 might be the D (7 bases). This CDR3 contains 15 residues. Looked up from germline, CDR1 is LNHDA and CDR2 is SQIVND (reference sequence). CDR3 DNA, as far as it was read: TGTGCCAGTAGTATACCTAGGGGGGGCCATCAGCCG. It encodes CASSIPRGGHQP. The whole CDR3 reads CASSIPRGGHQPQYF.

Worth noting for this clone: The CDR3 goes on 3 residues after the read ends, and that part is filled in from the germline J gene. This chain uses TRBV7-6 with TRBJ2-2, with a possible D match to TRBD1 (6 bases). There are 14 residues in the CDR3. Per the germline V gene, CDR1 is SGHVS and CDR2 is FNYEAQ. The sequenced CDR3 bases are TGTGCCAGCAGCATAGGACAGCCGCCTGAAAAG. This translates into CASSIGQPPEK. The entire CDR3 protein is CASSIGQPPEKLFF.

Note on this clone: The read terminates 3 residues ahead of where the CDR3 ends, so the germline J gene completes it. The chain links TRBV7-9 to TRBJ2-5, with no clear D. This CDR3 spans 11 amino acids. Per germline, CDR1 SEHNR and CDR2 FQNEAQ (reference sequence). Between the trimmed V and J ends, which lost 2 bases and 5 bases, there was a span of 3 bases. The sequenced part of the CDR3 DNA is TGTGCCAGCAGCTTAACTGAGACC. Translated, it gives CASSLTET. The complete CDR3 protein is CASSLTETQYF.

In the case of this clone: The sequence runs out 3 residues before the end of the CDR3; the remainder is reconstructed from the germline J gene. V and J are TRBV20-1 and TRBJ1-1; tentatively, D is TRBD1 (6 bases). This CDR3 is built from 13 residues. The germline V gene has CDR1 DFQATT and CDR2 SNEGSKA (reference sequence). Partial CDR3 DNA: TGCAGTGCTGGGACCCAAACGACAGGTAGG. It specifies CSAGTQTTGR. The full CDR3 sequence reads CSAGTQTTGRAFF.

A note on this clone: Read data end 3 residues before the CDR3 end; the end is taken from the germline J gene. The chain carries TRBV4-1 and TRBJ1-4, with 7 bases identical to TRBD1. Germline V gives CDR1 MGHRA, CDR2 YSYEKL. The CDR3 totals 15 residues. The CDR3 sequence: CASSRTTGSNSPLFF. The CDR3 DNA, read in part, is TGCGCCAGCAGCCGAACGACAGGGTCTAATTCACCA.

As for this clone: A read error may account for a junction end that differs from germline. The sequence runs out 3 residues before the end of the CDR3; the remainder is reconstructed from the germline J gene. The chain employs TRBV19 and TRBJ2-3; D is possibly TRBD2 (5 bases). Germline V gene lookup returns CDR1 LNHDA and CDR2 SQIVND (reference sequence). This CDR3 contains 15 residues. CDR3 residues: CASSVEGDVPDTQYF. Incomplete CDR3 DNA: TGTGCCAGTAGTGTAGAGGGCGACGTCCCAGATACG.

With regard to this clone: The CDR3 is cut off 3 residues early in the read; its end comes from the germline J gene. The chain carries TRBV20-1 and TRBJ1-5; TRBD1 might be the D (6 bases). Germline-derived CDR1 and CDR2 are DFQATT and SNEGSKA (reference sequence). The CDR3 loop spans 15 amino acids. Trimming took 0 bases from V and 2 from J, leaving 11 bases between them. CDR3 DNA, as far as it was read: TGCAGTGCTAGAGATATAGGGGGGGGCAATCAGCCC. It yields the protein CSARDIGGGNQP. The full CDR3 reads CSARDIGGGNQPQHF.

Concerning this clone: The observed sequence ends 3 residues before the CDR3 terminus, with the missing tail filled in from the germline J gene. The chain uses TRBV7-3 and TRBJ1-3, with a possible D match to TRBD1 (5 bases). CDR3 length equals 16 residues. Germline-derived CDR1 and CDR2 are SGHTA and FQGTGA. V lost 1 base and J 0 bases, leaving 10 bases between the germline ends. The sequenced CDR3 bases are TGTGCCAGCAGCTTAAGTCAGGGCGACTCTGGAAACACC. Protein sequence: CASSLSQGDSGNT. Given in full, the CDR3 is CASSLSQGDSGNTIYF.

The CDR3 spells CASSSISGSGGELFF. The sequenced part of the CDR3 DNA is TGCGCCAGCAGCTCAATTAGCGGGAGTGGCGGGGAG. This chain connects TRBV5-1 to TRBJ2-2, with 9 positions matching TRBD2. The CDR3 end is not reached by the read, which stops 3 residues before it; the germline J gene fills it in. Germline trimming cut 3 bases from V and 7 bases from J; bases unmatched to any gene: 7. Germline V CDR1 and CDR2: SGHRS, YFSETQ. The length of the CDR3 is 15 residues.

Comment on this clone: The read is 3 residues too short to cover the CDR3 end, so that end is filled in from the germline J gene. The chain joins TRBV13 to TRBJ1-6; no clear D gene. Trimming left V 1 base short and J 6 bases short, with 7 bases between. The CDR3 spans 14 residues. Germline V CDR1 and CDR2: PRHDT, FYEKMQ (reference sequence). CDR3 sequence: CASSLAQSNSPLHF. CDR3 DNA (partial): TGTGCCAGCAGCTTAGCGCAGTCTAATTCACCC.

For this clone: The read ends 3 residues before the CDR3 terminus; that terminus is restored from the germline J gene. The genes are TRBV7-9 and TRBJ1-5, with D tentatively TRBD1 (5 bases). V lost 1 base and J 8 bases, leaving 6 bases between the germline ends. The germline gives CDR1 SEHNR, CDR2 FQNEAQ (reference sequence). This CDR3 has 12 amino acids. The CDR3 bases that were read are TGTGCCAGCAGCTTAGGGGGGGAGCCC. Translation: CASSLGGEP. The full CDR3 protein is CASSLGGEPQHF.

In the case of this clone: Sequencing ends 3 residues short of the CDR3 end; the germline J gene provides the rest. The J gene is TRBJ2-3, the V gene TRBV4-1, with D perhaps TRBD2 (5 bases). The germline V gene has CDR1 MGHRA and CDR2 YSYEKL. Trimming took 3 bases from V and 8 from J, leaving 6 bases between them. This CDR3 has 11 amino acids. The CDR3 protein is CASSHEGTQYF. Incomplete CDR3 DNA: TGCGCCAGCAGCCACGAGGGTACG.

On this clone itself: The CDR3 extends 3 residues past the end of the read, so its final part is completed from the germline J gene. Additional DNA sequences in this sample encode the identical CDR3. This sequence joins TRBV18 and TRBJ2-3, with a tentative D call TRBD1 (5 bases). The ends were cut back, 2 bases at V and 3 bases at J, with 6 bases in the middle. Germline CDR1 KGHSH, CDR2 LQKENI. The CDR3 has 13 residues. CDR3 sequence: CASSPSGTDTQYF. The CDR3 bases that were read are TGTGCCAGCTCACCATCAGGGACAGATACG.

Details on this clone: Read sequence stops 3 residues before the CDR3 end, and the germline J gene provides the missing end. The chain couples TRBV7-6 to TRBJ2-2, with a tentative D call TRBD1 (6 bases). The CDR3 extends over 16 amino acids. The germline V gene encodes CDR1 SGHVS and CDR2 FNYEAQ. Deletions cut 2 bases from V and 2 bases from J, with 12 bases between. CDR3 DNA, as far as it was read: TGTGCCAGCAGCTTAAAGGCAGGGGCTAACACCGGGGAG. This codes for CASSLKAGANTGE. The CDR3 in its entirety is CASSLKAGANTGELFF. Looking up the rest from reference TRBV7-6 and TRBJ2-2 gives the full variable domain: GAGVSQSPRYKVTKRGQDVALRCDPISGHVSLYWYRQALGQGPEFLTYFNYEAQQDKSGLPNDRFSAERPEGSISTLTIQRTEQRDSAMYRCASSLKAGANTGELFFGEGSRLTVL.

Details on this clone: The CDR3 extends 3 residues past the end of the read, so its final part is completed from the germline J gene. The V call is TRBV18, the J call TRBJ1-4, with 9 positions matching TRBD1. J gave up 10 bases and V 6 bases, and 9 bases lay outside the gene matches. Germline loops: CDR1 KGHSH, CDR2 LQKENI. The CDR3 covers 14 residues. The chain's CDR3 is CASSQGQGVAKLFF. Incomplete CDR3 DNA: TGTGCCAGCTCGCAGGGACAGGGTGTGGCAAAA.

As for this clone: The read falls 3 residues short of the CDR3 end, and the missing part is taken from the germline J gene. The gene calls are TRBV6-4 and TRBJ2-3; D gene uncertain. The V end lost 2 bases, the J end lost 3 bases, and 9 bases lay between the germline ends. The CDR3 contains 14 residues. Germline assignment: CDR1 MRHNA and CDR2 SNTAGT. CDR3 sequence: CASSDEAGTDTQYF. Partial CDR3 DNA: TGTGCCAGCAGTGACGAGGCTGGTACAGATACG.

Points on this clone: Sequencing ends 3 residues short of the CDR3 end; the germline J gene provides the rest. The chain is built from TRBV7-2 and TRBJ2-1; D is unresolved. V was shortened by 5 bases and J by 7 bases, with 15 bases between the two germline ends. The germline V gene encodes CDR1 SGHTA and CDR2 FQGNSA. The length of the CDR3 is 14 residues. Partial CDR3 DNA: TGTGCCAGCAGCCTCCCCGGGTGGCCAAATGAG. It specifies CASSLPGWPNE. The whole CDR3 protein reads CASSLPGWPNEQFF.

A note on this clone: Read sequence stops 3 residues before the CDR3 end, and the germline J gene provides the missing end. This chain links TRBV6-2 or TRBV6-3 with TRBJ2-2; D might be TRBD2 (5 bases). Trimming shortened V by 5 bases and J by 6 bases, and 10 bases separated the two germline ends. The CDR3 is 13 amino acids. CDR1 and CDR2 from the germline V gene are MNHEY and SVGEGT. The CDR3 DNA, read in part, is TGTGCCAGCAGTAACCTAGCCCCCGGGGAG. It translates to CASSNLAPGE. The full CDR3 is CASSNLAPGELFF.

On this clone: The CDR3 goes on 3 residues after the read ends, and that part is filled in from the germline J gene. The genes are TRBV19 and TRBJ1-4; 7 bases map to TRBD1. Per the germline V gene, CDR1 is LNHDA and CDR2 is SQIVND (reference sequence). V shed 6 bases, J shed 7 bases, and the junction held 5 bases outside the gene matches. This CDR3 contains 13 residues. This chain's CDR3 is CASSRGSPEKLFF. The covered CDR3 bases are TGTGCCAGTAGCAGGGGGAGTCCTGAAAAA. The full variable domain, its missing parts supplied by reference TRBV19 and TRBJ1-4, is DGGITQSPKYLFRKEGQNVTLSCEQNLNHDAMYWYRQDPGQGLRLIYYSQIVNDFQKGDIAEGYSVSREKKESFPLTVTSAQKNPTAFYLCASSRGSPEKLFFGSGTQLSVL.

Turning to this clone: The read terminates 3 residues before the CDR3 end, so the remaining end is supplied by the germline J gene. The chain is built from TRBV18 and TRBJ2-2, with a weak D call TRBD2 (5 bases). The germline V gene has CDR1 KGHSH and CDR2 LQKENI. The CDR3 is 15 amino acids. The CDR3 bases that were read are TGTGCCAGCTCACCACGAGAGGGCGAAATTGAAAAG. Translating it yields CASSPREGEIEK. The complete CDR3 protein is CASSPREGEIEKLFF.

Details on this clone: Read data end 3 residues before the CDR3 end; the end is taken from the germline J gene. The chain uses TRBV2 and TRBJ1-2, with 7 bases fitting TRBD1. The CDR3 spans 13 residues. The ends lost 4 bases at V and 5 bases at J; junction bases unmatched: 4. The germline gives CDR1 SNHLY, CDR2 FYNNEI. The DNA read from the CDR3 is TGTGCCAGCAGTGTGGACAGGAATTATGGC. Residues: CASSVDRNYG. The full CDR3 protein is CASSVDRNYGYTF. Full variable domain (rest looked up from reference TRBV2 and TRBJ1-2): EPEVTQTPSHQVTQMGQEVILRCVPISNHLYFYWYRQILGQKVEFLVSFYNNEISEKSEIFDDQFSVERPDGSNFTLKIRSTKLEDSAMYFCASSVDRNYGYTFGSGTRLTVV.

Points on this clone: The junction does not match germline at one end; this may be a read error. The read terminates 3 residues before the CDR3 end, so the remaining end is supplied by the germline J gene. Other nucleotide sequences in the sample specify the same CDR3. The V call is TRBV30, the J call TRBJ1-3; possibly TRBD1 for D (6 bases). The CDR3 sequence is 12 residues long. The germline CDR1 and CDR2 sequences are GTSNPN and SVGIG (reference sequence). The CDR3 sequence: CAWSMGANTIYF. Partial CDR3 DNA: TGTGCCTGGAGTATGGGGGCGAACACG.

CDR3 region: CSALAGVAYEQYF. CDR3 bases read: TGCAGTGCCCTAGCGGGAGTGGCCTACGAG. This sequence joins TRBV20-1 and TRBJ2-7; 10 nucleotides agree with TRBD2. The CDR3 extends 3 residues past the end of the read, so its final part is completed from the germline J gene. This CDR3 contains 13 residues. V gave up 6 bases and J gave up 2 bases; unmatched junction bases: 4. The germline gives CDR1 DFQATT, CDR2 SNEGSKA (reference sequence).

As concerns this clone: The read terminates 3 residues before the CDR3 end, so the remaining end is supplied by the germline J gene. The chain uses TRBV20-1 and TRBJ2-3; 11 nucleotides match TRBD2. CDR1 is DFQATT and CDR2 is SNEGSKA in the germline V gene (reference sequence). Trimming took 5 bases from V and 6 from J; bases not matched to a gene: 7. There are 14 residues in the CDR3. This chain's CDR3 is CSALTSGVGDTQYF. Incomplete CDR3 DNA: TGCAGTGCTTTGACTAGCGGGGTGGGGGATACG.

On this clone itself: The read ends 3 residues shy of where the CDR3 ends; the end is completed using the germline J gene. This chain uses TRBV5-1 with TRBJ2-7, with D uncertain. The CDR3 is 14 amino acids. CDR1 is SGHRS, CDR2 YFSETQ, per germline. The V and J ends lost 5 bases and 1 base respectively, with 13 bases between them. Partial CDR3 DNA: TGCGCCAGCAGAAGCAGTAGCAATTCCTACGAG. Amino acid sequence: CASRSSSNSYE. The complete CDR3 reads CASRSSSNSYEQYF.

Worth noting for this clone: From the germline J gene comes the end of the CDR3, since the read stops 3 residues before it. The rearrangement joins TRBV5-6 to TRBJ1-1, with D possibly TRBD1 on 5 matching bases. V lost 1 base and J 4 bases, leaving 14 bases between the germline ends. Germline CDR1 SGHDT, CDR2 YYEEEE. The CDR3 length is 15 residues. CDR3 in amino acids: CASSLSFGAPTEAFF. The covered CDR3 bases are TGTGCCAGCAGCTTGAGTTTTGGGGCGCCCACTGAA.

With regard to this clone: The DNA ends 3 residues before the CDR3 does, and the rest of the CDR3 is filled in from the germline J gene. This chain links TRBV7-9 with TRBJ2-4; a possible D gene is TRBD2 (5 bases). CDR1 and CDR2 (germline): SEHNR, FQNEAQ (reference sequence). The CDR3 extends over 14 amino acids. V lost 0 bases, J lost 9 bases, and 12 bases lay in between. Incomplete CDR3 DNA: TGTGCCAGCAGCTTAGCGTCGGGGTTTCGCATT. This encodes CASSLASGFRI. The complete CDR3 reads CASSLASGFRIQYF. Complete variable domain (other parts from reference TRBV7-9 and TRBJ2-4): DTGVSQNPRHKITKRGQNVTFRCDPISEHNRLYWYRQTLGQGPEFLTYFQNEAQLEKSRLLSDRFSAERPKGSFSTLEIQRTEQGDSAMYLCASSLASGFRIQYFGAGTRLSVL.

Incomplete CDR3 DNA: TGTGCCAGCAGTGGTAGCGGGCTGGCGGGGCAAGAGACC. Translation gives CASSGSGLAGQET. The full CDR3 sequence reads CASSGSGLAGQETQYF. The chain recombines TRBV6-1 with TRBJ2-5; the match to TRBD2 covers 7 bases. With the read ending 3 residues before the CDR3 end, the germline J gene is used to fill in that end. Germline CDR1 is MNHNS and CDR2 is SASEGT. The length of the CDR3 is 16 residues. The ends lost 4 bases at V and 2 bases at J; junction bases unmatched: 10.

About this clone: Sequencing ends 3 residues short of the CDR3 end; the germline J gene provides the rest. The chain is built from TRBV2 and TRBJ2-3; 7 bases match TRBD2. CDR1 and CDR2 (germline): SNHLY, FYNNEI. The V gene end was trimmed by 1 base and the J gene end by 1 base; junction bases not matched to a gene: 5. This CDR3 spans 16 amino acids. CDR3 protein: CASSEERGLRTDTQYF. Incomplete CDR3 DNA: TGTGCCAGCAGTGAAGAAAGGGGACTACGCACAGATACG.

The covered CDR3 bases are TGCGCCAGCAGCTTCAGAGGACAGGGCTACGAG. Translated: CASSFRGQGYE. The whole CDR3 sequence is CASSFRGQGYEQYF. J is TRBJ2-7 and V is TRBV5-1, with 8 bases that match TRBD1. The read gets to within 3 residues of the CDR3 end, and the germline J gene fills in the rest. The CDR3 consists of 14 residues. V lost 2 bases, J lost 3 bases, and 4 bases stayed unmatched. CDR1 and CDR2 from the germline V gene are SGHRS and YFSETQ.

Turning to this clone: The CDR3 is cut off 3 residues early in the read; its end comes from the germline J gene. J is TRBJ1-2 and V is TRBV7-9, with a tentative D call TRBD1 (5 bases). CDR1 and CDR2 from the germline V gene are SEHNR and FQNEAQ (reference sequence). There are 14 residues in the CDR3. The sequenced part of the CDR3 DNA is TGTGCCAGCAGCCTCCGGGGGGTTTCCTACGAC. Its translation: CASSLRGVSYD. In full, the CDR3 is CASSLRGVSYDYTF.